These 5 T cell receptor beta chains share one sample of origin, sequenced in a study of identical twins. TCRdb reprocessed the 5' RACE reads with MiXCR, giving one entry per CDR3 protein. The repertoire holds approximately 550,000 distinct CDR3 sequences, with about a fifth as singletons. This same sample was also taken into another study, of yellow fever vaccine responses in identical twins.

The sequencing sample was made of CD4+ T cells sorted from blood. The source of these receptors is a woman between 18 and 29 years old in good health.

This clonotype was seen only a few times. The rearrangement joins TRBV9 to TRBJ2-5; possible D gene TRBD1, 5 bases. This CDR3 region has 14 residues. Germline CDR1 and CDR2: SGDLS and YYNGEE. Deletions cut 0 bases from V and 3 bases from J, with 9 bases between. The CDR3 region is CASSVVGVEETQYF. CDR3 coding DNA: TGTGCCAGCAGCGTAGTAGGGGTAGAAGAGACCCAGTACTTC. Drawing the rest from reference TRBV9 and TRBJ2-5, the complete variable domain is DSGVTQTPKHLITATGQRVTLRCSPRSGDLSVYWYQQSLDQGLQFLIQYYNGEERAKGNILERFSAQQFPDLHSELNLSSLELGDSALYFCASSVVGVEETQYFGPGTRLLVL.

This clonotype was counted once. The chain employs TRBV15 and TRBJ2-1, with 10 bases matching TRBD2. The length of the CDR3 is 17 residues. The trim removed 0 bases at V and 6 bases at J, leaving 8 bases unmatched. Germline assignment: CDR1 LNHNV and CDR2 YYDKDF (reference sequence). The CDR3 sequence is CATSRDLVAGGSNEQFF. The CDR3, as DNA: TGTGCCACCAGCAGAGATCTCGTAGCGGGAGGTAGCAATGAGCAGTTCTTC.

This sequence joins TRBV11-2 and TRBJ2-5; no reliable D call. V was pared by 3 bases and J by 2 bases, with 10 bases between. CDR1 is SGHAT and CDR2 is FQNNGV in the germline V gene. The CDR3 covers 14 residues. Here the CDR3 DNA reads TGTGCCAGCAGCTTTATGGTACAGCAAGAGACCCAGTACTTC. It yields the protein CASSFMVQQETQYF.

The chain joins TRBV4-1 to TRBJ2-2; 16 bases are a match to TRBD2. The V gene end was trimmed by 5 bases and the J gene end by 4 bases; junction bases not matched to a gene: 7. CDR1 MGHRA and CDR2 YSYEKL come from the germline V gene. CDR3 length equals 18 residues. The chain's CDR3 is CASSFGTSGGVRTGELFF. The CDR3 nucleotides read TGCGCCAGCAGCTTCGGGACTAGCGGGGGGGTTCGCACCGGGGAGCTGTTTTTT.

The V call is TRBV12-3 or TRBV12-4, the J call TRBJ2-3, with D possibly TRBD2 on 6 matching bases. CDR3 size: 13 residues. Trimming shortened V by 8 bases and J by 5 bases, and 14 bases separated the two germline ends. The CDR3: CASAGLGLDTQYF. Written as DNA, the CDR3 is TGTGCCAGCGCTGGTCTGGGACTAGATACGCAGTATTTT.